This T cell receptor (beta chain) was recovered during a study of T-cell reconstitution after alpha-beta-depleted transplantation in children. This clonotype was recorded many times. Trimming shortened V by 5 bases and J by 6 bases, and 10 bases separated the two germline ends. CDR3 length: 12 residues. The TCRbeta library incorporated unique molecular identifiers. TCRdb ran MiXCR on the PCR reads and lists one entry per CDR3 protein. The table has approximately 640,000 distinct CDR3 sequences, roughly 15% seen once; the top ten hold under 1.2%. The J gene is TRBJ1-1, the V gene TRBV12-3 or TRBV12-4; D ambiguous. The clonotype comes from a human donor who donated a stem cell graft to a child with acute myeloid leukemia. The sequencing used PBMCs from the stem cell graft donor, collected from the stem cell graft. CDR3: CASSPVGSEAFF. CDR3 bases: TGTGCCAGCAGTCCCGTTGGGTCTGAAGCTTTCTTT.